The present entry profiles one TCR beta chain with its context. Sequenced by immunoSEQ multiplex PCR; TCRdb stores in-frame clones only, minus some. The sample lists 150,000 to 200,000 clones, roughly 84% occurring once. The source of the sample is a study of blood T cell repertoires in COVID-19. CDR3 size: 19 residues. The chain carries TRBV1 and TRBJ2-3; the table's TRBD2 call for D was not verified on the DNA. TRBV1 represents a pseudogene. The TCR sequence derives from a man aged 50 to 59 who had recovered from COVID-19. The specimen sequenced was PBMCs or T cells enriched from blood (not recorded which). CDR3 in amino acids: CTSSQNPGTSGRCTDTQYF. DNA of the CDR3: TGCACCAGCAGCCAAAACCCCGGGACTAGCGGAAGATGCACAGATACGCAGTATTTT.